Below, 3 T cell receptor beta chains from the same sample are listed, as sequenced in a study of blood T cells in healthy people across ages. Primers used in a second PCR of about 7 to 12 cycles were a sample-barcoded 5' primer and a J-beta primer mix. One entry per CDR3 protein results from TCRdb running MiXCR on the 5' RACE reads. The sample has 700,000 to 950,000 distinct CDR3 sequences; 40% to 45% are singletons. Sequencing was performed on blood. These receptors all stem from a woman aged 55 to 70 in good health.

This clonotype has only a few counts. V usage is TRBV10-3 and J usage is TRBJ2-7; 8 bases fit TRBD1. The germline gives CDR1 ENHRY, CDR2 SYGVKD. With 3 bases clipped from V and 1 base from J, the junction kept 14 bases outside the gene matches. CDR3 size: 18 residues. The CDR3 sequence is CAISERGVTGVISYEQYF. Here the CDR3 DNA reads TGTGCCATCAGTGAAAGAGGGGTGACAGGGGTGATTTCCTACGAGCAGTACTTC.

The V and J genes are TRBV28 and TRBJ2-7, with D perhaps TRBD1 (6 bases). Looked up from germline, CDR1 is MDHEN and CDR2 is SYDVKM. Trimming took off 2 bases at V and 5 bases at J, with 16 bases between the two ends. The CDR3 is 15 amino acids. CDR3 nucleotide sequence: TGTGCCAGCAGTTTACAGGGGCGATTGGTCGACGAGCAGTACTTC. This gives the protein CASSLQGRLVDEQYF.

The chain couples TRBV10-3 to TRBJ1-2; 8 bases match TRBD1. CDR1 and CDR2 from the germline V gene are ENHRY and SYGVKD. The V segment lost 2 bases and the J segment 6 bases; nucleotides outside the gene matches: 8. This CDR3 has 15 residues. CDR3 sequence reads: CAISEGTGGWDGYTF. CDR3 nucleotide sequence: TGTGCCATCAGTGAGGGGACAGGAGGTTGGGATGGCTACACCTTC.